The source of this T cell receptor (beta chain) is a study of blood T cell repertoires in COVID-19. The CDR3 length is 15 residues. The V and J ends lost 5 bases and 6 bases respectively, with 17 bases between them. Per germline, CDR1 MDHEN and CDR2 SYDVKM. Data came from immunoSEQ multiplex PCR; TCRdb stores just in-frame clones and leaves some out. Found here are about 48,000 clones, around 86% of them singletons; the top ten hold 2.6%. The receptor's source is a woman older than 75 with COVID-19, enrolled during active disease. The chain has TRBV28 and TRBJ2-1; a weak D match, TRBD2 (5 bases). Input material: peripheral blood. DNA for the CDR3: TGTGCCAGCAGTGGCTCGCAGCGGCGCCTCAATGAGCAGTTCTTC. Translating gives CASSGSQRRLNEQFF.